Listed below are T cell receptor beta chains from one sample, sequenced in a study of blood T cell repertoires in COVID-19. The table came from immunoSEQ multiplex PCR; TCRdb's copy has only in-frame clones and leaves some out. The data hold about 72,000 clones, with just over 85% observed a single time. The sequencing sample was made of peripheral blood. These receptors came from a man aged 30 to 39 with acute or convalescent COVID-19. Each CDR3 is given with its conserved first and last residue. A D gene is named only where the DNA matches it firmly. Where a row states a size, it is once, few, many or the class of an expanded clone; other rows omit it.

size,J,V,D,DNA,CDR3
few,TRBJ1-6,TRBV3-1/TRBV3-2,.,TGTGCCAGCAGCCCGGGGGGGGGCAGGGCTTCACCCCTCCACTTT,CASSPGGGRASPLHF
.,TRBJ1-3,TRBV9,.,TGTGCCAGCAGCCCGAGACAAGAAGGAAACACCATATATTTT,CASSPRQEGNTIYF
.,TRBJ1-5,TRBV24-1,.,TGTGCCACCAGTGCGGTCTGGAACAGGCAGGATCAGCCCCAGCATTTT,CATSAVWNRQDQPQHF
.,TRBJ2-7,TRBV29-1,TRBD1,TGCAGCGTTGAATTCAGGGGGAACGAGCAGTACTTC,CSVEFRGNEQYF
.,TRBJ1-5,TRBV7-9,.,TGTGCCAGCAGCTTAGGGGGAGGCAATCAGCCCCAGCATTTT,CASSLGGGNQPQHF
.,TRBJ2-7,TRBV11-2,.,TGTGCCAGCAGCTTAGCCCATGATACGGGGACTCCCTACGAGCAGTACTTC,CASSLAHDTGTPYEQYF
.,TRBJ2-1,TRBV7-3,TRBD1,TGTGCCAGCAGCTTGACGGGACAGGGGAATGAGCAGTTCTTC,CASSLTGQGNEQFF
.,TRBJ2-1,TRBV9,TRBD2,TGTGCCAGCAGCGCATCTAGCGGGAGGCACAATGAGCAGTTCTTC,CASSASSGRHNEQFF
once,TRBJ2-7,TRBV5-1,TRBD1,TGCGCCAGCAGCGCCAGGGGGCACTACGAGCAGTACTTC,CASSARGHYEQYF
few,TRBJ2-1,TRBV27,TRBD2,TGTGCCAGCAGTGGGGGGGGAGCGGGACCCTACAATGAGCAGTTCTTC,CASSGGGAGPYNEQFF
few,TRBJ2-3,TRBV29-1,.,TGCAGCGTAAGACAAGTTAACACAGATACGCAGTATTTT,CSVRQVNTDTQYF
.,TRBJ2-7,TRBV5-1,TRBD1,TGCGCCAGCAGCATTTTTTCGGACAGGACCTACGAGCAGTACTTC,CASSIFSDRTYEQYF
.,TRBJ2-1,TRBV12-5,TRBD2,TGTGCTAGTGGTTTGCGTCTAGCGGGGATGCACAATGAGCAGTTCTTC,CASGLRLAGMHNEQFF
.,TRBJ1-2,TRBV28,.,TGTGCCAGCAGAAAACCTCAGGGGAACTATGGCTACACCTTC,CASRKPQGNYGYTF
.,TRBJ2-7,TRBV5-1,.,TGCGCCAGCAGCTTGCGCGGACAAATCTACGAGCAGTACTTC,CASSLRGQIYEQYF
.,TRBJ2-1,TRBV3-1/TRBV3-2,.,TGTGCCAGCAGCCAACGGGACACCTACAATGAGCAGTTCTTC,CASSQRDTYNEQFF
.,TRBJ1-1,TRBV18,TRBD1,TGTGCCAGCTCACTCGGACAGGGCCAGAACACTGAAGCTTTCTTT,CASSLGQGQNTEAFF
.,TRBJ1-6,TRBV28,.,TGTGCCAGCAGAAAGAGTTTAGAGAATTCACCCCTCCACTTT,CASRKSLENSPLHF
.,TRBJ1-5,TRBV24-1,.,TGTGCCACCAGTGATGCAGGGGTAAGCAATCAGCCCCAGCATTTT,CATSDAGVSNQPQHF
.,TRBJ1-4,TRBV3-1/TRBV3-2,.,TGTGCCAGCAGCCACGGGACAAGTAATGAAAAACTGTTTTTT,CASSHGTSNEKLFF
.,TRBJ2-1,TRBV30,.,TGTGCCTGGAGCCGGGGAAACTCCTACAATGAGCAGTTCTTC,CAWSRGNSYNEQFF
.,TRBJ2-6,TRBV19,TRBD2,TGTGCCAGTAGTTCTTCTAGCGGAACTGGGGCCAACGTCCTGACTTTC,CASSSSSGTGANVLTF
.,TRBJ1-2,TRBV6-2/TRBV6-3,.,TGTGCCAGCAGTTACGGGACAACGCTTAACTATGGCTACACCTTC,CASSYGTTLNYGYTF
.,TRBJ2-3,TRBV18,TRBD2,TGTGCCAGCTCACCATTTTCGGGACTAGCGTCGGTCGATACGCAGTATTTT,CASSPFSGLASVDTQYF
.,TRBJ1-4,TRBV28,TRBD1,TGTGCCAGCAGGTCCTCGCGACAGGGGGCGTTTAATGAAAAACTGTTTTTT,CASRSSRQGAFNEKLFF
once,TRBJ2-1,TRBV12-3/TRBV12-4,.,TGTGCCAGCACTCCCGGCGGGAATGAGCAGTTCTTC,CASTPGGNEQFF
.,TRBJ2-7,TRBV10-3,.,TGTGCCATCAGTGAGTTGGGGGCGGAGCAGTACTTC,CAISELGAEQYF
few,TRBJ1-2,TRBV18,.,TGTGCCAGCTCACCAGGCGGGGCTAATGGCTACACCTTC,CASSPGGANGYTF
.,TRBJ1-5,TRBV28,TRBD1,TGTGCCAGCAGCACAGGGACAGGCAATCAGCCCCAGCATTTT,CASSTGTGNQPQHF
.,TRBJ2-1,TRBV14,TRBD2,TGTGCCAGCAGCTCCATTTTACTAGCGGGCGCCTACAATGAGCAGTTCTTC,CASSSILLAGAYNEQFF
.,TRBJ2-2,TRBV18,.,TGTGCCAGCTCACCACCCAGCAGGGGTAACACCGGGGAGCTGTTTTTT,CASSPPSRGNTGELFF
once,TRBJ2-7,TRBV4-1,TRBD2,TGCGCCAGCAGCCTACGACTAGCGGGAGGGTACGAGCAGTACTTC,CASSLRLAGGYEQYF
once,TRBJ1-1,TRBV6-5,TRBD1,TGTGCCAGCAATACACGACAGGGGAACACTGAAGCTTTCTTT,CASNTRQGNTEAFF
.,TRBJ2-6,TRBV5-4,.,TGTGCCAGCAGCTTAAACGGAGCTGGGGCCAACGTCCTGACTTTC,CASSLNGAGANVLTF